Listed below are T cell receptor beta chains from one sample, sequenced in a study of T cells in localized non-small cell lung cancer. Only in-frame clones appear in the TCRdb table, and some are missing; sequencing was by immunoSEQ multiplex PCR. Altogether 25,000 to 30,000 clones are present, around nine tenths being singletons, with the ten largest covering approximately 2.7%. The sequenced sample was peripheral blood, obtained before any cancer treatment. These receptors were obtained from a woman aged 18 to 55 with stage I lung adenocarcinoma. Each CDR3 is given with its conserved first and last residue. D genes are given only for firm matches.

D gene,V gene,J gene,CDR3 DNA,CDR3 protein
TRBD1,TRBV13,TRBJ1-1,TGTGCCAGCAGCTACCGACAGGGCCGCACTGAAGCTTTCTTT,CASSYRQGRTEAFF
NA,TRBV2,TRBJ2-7,TGTGCCAGCAGCCCAGGAGGGGACTCGAACACCTACGGCGAGCAGTACTTC,CASSPGGDSNTYGEQYF
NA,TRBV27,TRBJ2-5,TGTGCCAGCAGTTTACGGGACGATGAAGAGACCCAGTACTTC,CASSLRDDEETQYF
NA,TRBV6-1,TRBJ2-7,TGTGCCAGCACCCGGGGGTGGGATTACGAGCAGTACTTC,CASTRGWDYEQYF
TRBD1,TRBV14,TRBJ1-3,TGTGCCAGCAGCCCTTTCCGGGACAGCCGAGGAAACACCATATATTTT,CASSPFRDSRGNTIYF
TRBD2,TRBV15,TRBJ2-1,TGTGCCACCAGCAGAGAAGGGGCTAGCGGCTACAATGAGCAGTTCTTC,CATSREGASGYNEQFF
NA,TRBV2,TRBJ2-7,TGTGCCAGCAGTGAAATAAGTATTAGGAAGGACAACGAGCAGTACTTC,CASSEISIRKDNEQYF
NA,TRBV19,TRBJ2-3,TGTGCCAGTAGTTCCCATTCTCAGGGGTGGACAGATACGCAGTATTTT,CASSSHSQGWTDTQYF
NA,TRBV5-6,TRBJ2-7,TGTGCCAGCAGCTTGGGCAGGGGTTCCTACGAGCAGTACTTC,CASSLGRGSYEQYF
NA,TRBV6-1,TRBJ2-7,TGTGCCAGCAGTATCAGCAGGGACTACGAGCAGTACTTC,CASSISRDYEQYF
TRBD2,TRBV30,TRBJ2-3,TGTGCCTGGAGTGTACTCGGGCGGGAGGGGTCAGATACGCAGTATTTT,CAWSVLGREGSDTQYF
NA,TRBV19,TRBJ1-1,TGTGCCAGTAGTGTAAACCATGGGGGGAACACTGAAGCTTTCTTT,CASSVNHGGNTEAFF
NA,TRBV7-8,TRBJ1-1,TGTGCCAGCACCGATAGTCGTATTCGATCGAACACTGAAGCTTTCTTT,CASTDSRIRSNTEAFF
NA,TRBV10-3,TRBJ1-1,TGTGCCATCAGTCAGTACACTGAAGCTTTCTTT,CAISQYTEAFF
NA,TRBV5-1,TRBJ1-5,TGCGCCAGCAGCTTGGCAGGAGGGTCCCCTCAGCCCCAGCATTTT,CASSLAGGSPQPQHF